The 21 T cell receptor beta chains presented below share a single source sample, sequenced in a study of cytotoxic CD8 clonotypes in ibrutinib-treated CLL. Sequenced by immunoSEQ multiplex PCR; TCRdb stores in-frame clones only, minus some. Of 200,000 to 250,000 clones in the sample, roughly 74% were seen once. Source: PBMCs, taken after 24 months of ibrutinib treatment. Receptor source: a human donor with chronic lymphocytic leukemia.

This clone has just a few counts. The chain has TRBV6-6 and TRBJ2-1; 7 bases are a match to TRBD2. There are 14 residues in the CDR3. Germline V CDR1 and CDR2: MNHNY, SVGAGI (reference sequence). V gave up 6 bases and J gave up 4 bases; unmatched junction bases: 6. The CDR3 region is CASSMGEGYNEQFF. Written as DNA, the CDR3 is TGTGCCAGCAGCATGGGGGAGGGATACAATGAGCAGTTCTTC.

The genes are TRBV18 and TRBJ2-3; D remains unclear. The CDR3 sequence is 13 residues long. CDR1 is KGHSH, CDR2 LQKENI, per germline. Trimming left V 6 bases short and J 4 bases short, with 11 bases between. CDR3 nucleotide sequence: TGTGCCAGCTCGGTGGGGATCGCAGATACGCAGTATTTT. This sequence encodes CASSVGIADTQYF.

The chain joins TRBV29-1 to TRBJ1-1; D possibly corresponds to TRBD1 (6 bases). Per germline, CDR1 SQVTM and CDR2 ANQGSEA. There are 12 residues in the CDR3. Trimming pared 6 bases from V and 4 bases from J, leaving 12 bases between. CDR3 in DNA: TGCAGCGTCGGGGGGGCAGGCACTGAAGCTTTCTTT. This translates into CSVGGAGTEAFF.

A single count supports this clone. V gene TRBV7-3 combines with J gene TRBJ2-1; 14 positions agree with TRBD2. The CDR3 runs 16 residues. The V and J ends lost 5 bases and 7 bases, in that order; junction bases with no gene match: 7. Germline CDR1 and CDR2: SGHTA and FQGTGA. The CDR3 sequence: CASSTPGLAGVNEQFF. Here the CDR3 DNA reads TGTGCCAGCAGCACCCCGGGACTAGCGGGAGTGAATGAGCAGTTCTTC.

The chain is built from TRBV18 and TRBJ1-1; TRBD1 might be the D (6 bases). The ends were cut back, 4 bases at V and 1 base at J, with 10 bases in the middle. This CDR3 is 14 amino acids long. Germline V gene sequence: CDR1 KGHSH, CDR2 LQKENI. The CDR3 spells CASSQGHQNTEAFF. The CDR3 DNA reads TGTGCCAGCTCACAGGGACACCAGAACACTGAAGCTTTCTTT.

The rearrangement links TRBV10-3 to TRBJ1-1, with 9 bases aligning to TRBD1. The CDR3 length is 17 residues. V lost 6 bases, J lost 4 bases, and 15 bases stayed unmatched. Germline CDR1 and CDR2: ENHRY and SYGVKD. In nucleotides, the CDR3 is TGTGCCATCAGCTCCGGGGGACAGGGCTACCGGAGCACTGAAGCTTTCTTT. Its translation is CAISSGGQGYRSTEAFF.

This clone was counted a few times. Mismatch with germline at one junction end may stem from a read error. The chain is built from TRBV30 and TRBJ2-7; D is unclear. The CDR3 covers 11 residues. Germline V gives CDR1 GTSNPN, CDR2 SVGIG (reference sequence). The CDR3, as DNA: TGTGCCTGGAGTGTACGCGACCCTGTAAACTTC. The encoded protein is CAWSVRDPVNF.

The genes are TRBV6-5 and TRBJ1-1, with D tentatively TRBD1 (5 bases). Looked up from germline, CDR1 is MNHEY and CDR2 is SVGAGI. This CDR3 region has 12 residues. V dropped 6 bases and J dropped 8 bases, with 13 bases sitting between them. CDR3 nucleotide sequence: TGTGCCAGCAGGAGGGGCCGAGGAGAAGCTTTCTTT. Its protein is CASRRGRGEAFF.

The chain couples TRBV6-6 to TRBJ2-5; 7 bases map to TRBD1. Germline lookup yields CDR1 MNHNY and CDR2 SVGAGI (reference sequence). This CDR3 has 15 residues. V gave up 2 bases and J gave up 5 bases; unmatched junction bases: 8. The DNA of the CDR3 is TGTGCCAGCAGTTACGAGGGGGCGAACGCGGAGACCCAGTACTTC. This sequence encodes CASSYEGANAETQYF.

This clone has a handful of counts. The J gene is TRBJ2-1, the V gene TRBV9, with D unclear. CDR3 length: 12 amino acids. V lost 0 bases and J lost 8, with 6 bases in between. Germline V lookup: CDR1 SGDLS, CDR2 YYNGEE. The CDR3 coding sequence is TGTGCCAGCAGCGTAGCGTTCCATGAGCAGTTCTTC. Protein product: CASSVAFHEQFF. The full variable domain, with the rest looked up from reference TRBV9 and TRBJ2-1, is DSGVTQTPKHLITATGQRVTLRCSPRSGDLSVYWYQQSLDQGLQFLIQYYNGEERAKGNILERFSAQQFPDLHSELNLSSLELGDSALYFCASSVAFHEQFFGPGTRLTVL.

This clone was observed once. The J gene is TRBJ2-6, the V gene TRBV7-3, with TRBD1 matching 7 bases. CDR3 size: 15 residues. Germline CDR1 SGHTA, CDR2 FQGTGA. J gave up 4 bases and V 5 bases, and 5 bases lay outside the gene matches. The CDR3 region has the DNA TGTGCCAGCAGCCAGAGGGGGCTCGGGGCCAACGTCCTGACTTTC. Translated, it gives CASSQRGLGANVLTF.

The chain carries TRBV7-9 and TRBJ2-4; D is tentatively TRBD1 or TRBD2 (6 bases each). V was shortened by 8 bases and J by 1 base, with 12 bases between the two germline ends. The length of the CDR3 is 14 residues. CDR1 is SEHNR, CDR2 FQNEAQ, per germline (reference sequence). The chain's CDR3 is CASLRGAAKNIQYF. CDR3 DNA: TGTGCCAGCTTGAGGGGGGCTGCCAAAAACATTCAGTACTTC.

The CDR3, as DNA: TGTGCCAGCAGGGCAGGGTGGAGCACTGAAGCTTTCTTT. This sequence encodes CASRAGWSTEAFF. This chain joins TRBV25-1 and TRBJ1-1; tentative D call: TRBD1 (5 bases). This CDR3 contains 13 residues. Germline-derived CDR1 and CDR2 are MGHDK and SYGVNS. The germline V and J ends were trimmed by 6 bases and 4 bases, with 12 bases remaining between them.

This chain links TRBV4-3 with TRBJ1-2; no reliable D call. V gave up 2 bases and J gave up 5 bases, with 18 bases separating them. Germline V gene sequence: CDR1 LGHNA, CDR2 YSLEER. The CDR3 is 16 residues long. CDR3 amino acids: CASSQSGVSGQYGYTF. In DNA, the CDR3 is TGCGCCAGCAGCCAATCCGGGGTCTCGGGCCAATATGGCTACACCTTC.

This clone was seen more than once but under ten times. The chain combines TRBV7-9 with TRBJ2-7; no firm D call. CDR1 is SEHNR, CDR2 FQNEAQ, per germline (reference sequence). The ends were cut back, 4 bases at V and 5 bases at J, with 9 bases in the middle. CDR3 size: 12 residues. CDR3 DNA: TGTGCCAGCAGCTGGTATTCCGACGAGCAGTACTTC. It translates to CASSWYSDEQYF.

The genes are TRBV28 and TRBJ2-7; the D is unclear. The germline CDR1 and CDR2 sequences are MDHEN and SYDVKM. The CDR3 loop spans 13 amino acids. V gave up 5 bases and J gave up 5 bases, with 13 bases separating them. The CDR3 region is CASSPASRHEQYF. The CDR3 DNA follows: TGTGCCAGCAGTCCAGCTAGTAGGCACGAGCAGTACTTC.

The chain couples TRBV6-1 to TRBJ1-5; D is possibly TRBD1 (5 bases). The germline V gene encodes CDR1 MNHNS and CDR2 SASEGT. The length of the CDR3 is 14 residues. Trimming removed 6 bases from V and 9 bases from J, with 18 bases in between. The CDR3 sequence: CASSIDPGRGPQHF. DNA of the CDR3: TGTGCCAGCAGCATCGACCCGGGGAGGGGGCCCCAGCATTTT.

V is TRBV5-1 and J is TRBJ2-5, with a weak D call TRBD2 (6 bases). The V and J ends lost 0 bases and 6 bases respectively, with 18 bases between them. The CDR3 sequence is 16 residues long. Germline assignment: CDR1 SGHRS and CDR2 YFSETQ. The CDR3, as DNA: TGCGCCAGCAGCTTGGCCGGGGAGGCCCGTATGAAGACCCAGTACTTC. Amino acids: CASSLAGEARMKTQYF.

This chain uses TRBV27 with TRBJ2-3, with D maybe TRBD2 (6 bases). The V and J ends lost 4 bases and 9 bases respectively, with 17 bases between them. Per the germline V gene, CDR1 is MNHEY and CDR2 is SMNVEV (reference sequence). The CDR3 has 14 amino acids. The CDR3 reads CASSSSSVLDTQYF. The CDR3, as DNA: TGTGCCAGCAGTTCGTCTAGCGTTTTAGACACGCAGTATTTT.

For this clone: Within the sample, other DNA sequences also encode this same CDR3. The V and J genes are TRBV27 and TRBJ2-7; D ambiguous. V lost 0 bases and J 1 base, leaving 4 bases between the germline ends. Per the germline V gene, CDR1 is MNHEY and CDR2 is SMNVEV (reference sequence). The CDR3 sequence is 13 residues long. In nucleotides, the CDR3 is TGTGCCAGCAGTTTATCCGGGTCCTACGAGCAGTACTTC. This sequence encodes CASSLSGSYEQYF.

The chain links TRBV14 to TRBJ2-3; D is undetermined. This CDR3 spans 14 amino acids. The germline V gene has CDR1 SGHDN and CDR2 FVKESK. The V end was cut by 1 base, the J end by 7 bases, with 12 bases between. The DNA for the CDR3 is TGTGCCAGCAGCCAAGTAAATCCCGGAAATACGCAGTATTTT. Its translation is CASSQVNPGNTQYF.